The rows below give T cell receptor beta chains drawn from one sample of a study of blood T cell repertoires in COVID-19. Method: immunoSEQ multiplex PCR; TCRdb's copy keeps in-frame clones and lacks some. The data show under 75,000 clones, 88% seen once. The sequenced sample consisted of peripheral blood. These receptors all come from a human donor in a cohort sampled during active COVID-19. CDR3s include the opening cysteine and the closing phenylalanine or tryptophan. D genes are given only for firm matches. Rows give clone size only sometimes, using once, few, many, or a class for an expanded clone.

D gene: NA; J gene: TRBJ2-7; V gene: TRBV4-1; clone size: NA; CDR3 protein: CASSQAGGEQYF; CDR3 DNA: TGCGCCAGCAGCCAAGCTGGCGGAGAGCAGTACTTC
D gene: NA; J gene: TRBJ2-7; V gene: TRBV5-6; clone size: NA; CDR3 protein: CASTSGTYEQYF; CDR3 DNA: TGTGCTTCTACATCGGGTACCTACGAGCAGTACTTC
D gene: TRBD1; J gene: TRBJ2-1; V gene: TRBV30; clone size: NA; CDR3 protein: CAWRARGTGNNEQFF; CDR3 DNA: TGTGCCTGGAGGGCCCGGGGGACAGGTAACAATGAGCAGTTCTTC
D gene: TRBD1; J gene: TRBJ2-6; V gene: TRBV28; clone size: NA; CDR3 protein: CANSLNRGLGANVLTF; CDR3 DNA: TGTGCCAACAGTTTAAACAGGGGGCTAGGGGCCAACGTCCTGACTTTC
D gene: TRBD1; J gene: TRBJ1-2; V gene: TRBV30; clone size: NA; CDR3 protein: CALDRGLMNGYTF; CDR3 DNA: TGTGCCTTAGACAGGGGGCTCATGAATGGCTACACCTTC
D gene: NA; J gene: TRBJ1-6; V gene: TRBV21-1; clone size: NA; CDR3 protein: CAGNATGTGKRTGDSPLHF; CDR3 DNA: TGTGCCGGAAACGCAACCGGGACAGGAAAGCGGACTGGGGATTCACCCCTCCACTTT
D gene: TRBD1; J gene: TRBJ2-1; V gene: TRBV6-5; clone size: few; CDR3 protein: CASSYFRDRGPNEQFF; CDR3 DNA: TGTGCCAGCAGTTACTTCCGGGACAGGGGGCCAAATGAGCAGTTCTTC
D gene: NA; J gene: TRBJ2-1; V gene: TRBV19; clone size: NA; CDR3 protein: CASSFSGGLTRNEQFF; CDR3 DNA: TGTGCCAGTAGTTTTTCAGGGGGACTGACGAGGAATGAGCAGTTCTTC
D gene: TRBD2; J gene: TRBJ2-2; V gene: TRBV10-3; clone size: NA; CDR3 protein: CAIGSSGYTGELFF; CDR3 DNA: TGTGCCATCGGGTCTAGCGGCTACACCGGGGAGCTGTTTTTT
D gene: NA; J gene: TRBJ2-3; V gene: TRBV29-1; clone size: NA; CDR3 protein: CSVDYWDISTDTQYF; CDR3 DNA: TGCAGCGTTGACTACTGGGACATCAGCACAGATACGCAGTATTTT
D gene: NA; J gene: TRBJ1-2; V gene: TRBV5-6; clone size: NA; CDR3 protein: CASSFVQGPPTGTGTF; CDR3 DNA: TGTGCCAGCAGCTTCGTCCAGGGGCCGCCGACTGGGACGGGAACCTTC
D gene: NA; J gene: TRBJ2-7; V gene: TRBV6-1; clone size: NA; CDR3 protein: CASSEAAVGIEGGRAYEQYF; CDR3 DNA: TGTGCCAGCAGTGAAGCGGCCGTTGGTATCGAGGGAGGTAGGGCCTACGAGCAGTACTTC
D gene: TRBD2; J gene: TRBJ2-7; V gene: TRBV6-2/TRBV6-3; clone size: NA; CDR3 protein: CASSLSGRSYEQYF; CDR3 DNA: TGTGCCAGCAGTCTCAGCGGGAGGTCCTACGAGCAGTACTTC
D gene: NA; J gene: TRBJ1-2; V gene: TRBV7-8; clone size: few; CDR3 protein: CASNPGGRYYGYTF; CDR3 DNA: TGTGCCAGCAACCCGGGGGGGCGGTACTATGGCTACACCTTC
D gene: TRBD1; J gene: TRBJ1-4; V gene: TRBV6-5; clone size: NA; CDR3 protein: CASSLQGSEKLFF; CDR3 DNA: TGTGCCAGCAGCCTACAGGGGAGTGAAAAACTGTTTTTT
D gene: NA; J gene: TRBJ1-2; V gene: TRBV6-5; clone size: NA; CDR3 protein: CAILEVIRGGYTF; CDR3 DNA: TGTGCCATCCTCGAGGTTATCCGCGGGGGCTACACCTTC
D gene: TRBD1; J gene: TRBJ2-2; V gene: TRBV18; clone size: NA; CDR3 protein: CASSRNERQGNTGELFF; CDR3 DNA: TGTGCCAGCTCACGAAACGAACGACAGGGGAACACCGGGGAGCTGTTTTTT
D gene: NA; J gene: TRBJ1-6; V gene: TRBV5-6; clone size: NA; CDR3 protein: CASSFRRRENSPLHF; CDR3 DNA: TGTGCCAGCAGCTTCCGCCGGCGGGAAAATTCACCCCTCCACTTT
D gene: TRBD1; J gene: TRBJ1-6; V gene: TRBV30; clone size: once; CDR3 protein: CAWSVLRGPNSPLHF; CDR3 DNA: TGTGCCTGGAGTGTATTGAGGGGGCCCAATTCACCCCTCCACTTT
D gene: NA; J gene: TRBJ1-5; V gene: TRBV19; clone size: NA; CDR3 protein: CASIPTGRGPQHF; CDR3 DNA: TGTGCCAGTATCCCAACAGGGAGAGGGCCCCAGCATTTT
D gene: NA; J gene: TRBJ1-4; V gene: TRBV28; clone size: once; CDR3 protein: CASSPRRGGGEKLFF; CDR3 DNA: TGTGCCAGCAGTCCCCGGCGAGGGGGTGGTGAAAAACTGTTTTTT
D gene: TRBD2; J gene: TRBJ2-1; V gene: TRBV9; clone size: NA; CDR3 protein: CASTSGTSGWGGSYNEQFF; CDR3 DNA: TGTGCCAGCACCTCCGGGACTAGCGGGTGGGGGGGATCCTACAATGAGCAGTTCTTC
D gene: TRBD1; J gene: TRBJ1-2; V gene: TRBV5-4; clone size: NA; CDR3 protein: CASSQGQGLSGYTF; CDR3 DNA: TGTGCCAGCAGCCAGGGACAGGGGTTAAGTGGCTACACCTTC
D gene: NA; J gene: TRBJ2-7; V gene: TRBV6-5; clone size: NA; CDR3 protein: CASTRGGEQYF; CDR3 DNA: TGTGCCAGCACCCGGGGAGGTGAGCAGTACTTC
D gene: NA; J gene: TRBJ2-7; V gene: TRBV5-1; clone size: once; CDR3 protein: CASSVRENEQYF; CDR3 DNA: TGCGCCAGCAGCGTCCGGGAAAACGAGCAGTACTTC
D gene: TRBD1; J gene: TRBJ1-2; V gene: TRBV18; clone size: NA; CDR3 protein: CASSQGQPNYGYTF; CDR3 DNA: TGTGCCAGCTCACAGGGACAGCCCAACTATGGCTACACCTTC
D gene: TRBD1; J gene: TRBJ1-1; V gene: TRBV4-2; clone size: NA; CDR3 protein: CASSLTGTGATEAFF; CDR3 DNA: TGTGCCAGCAGCCTTACCGGGACAGGGGCTACTGAAGCTTTCTTT
D gene: TRBD2; J gene: TRBJ2-3; V gene: TRBV6-5; clone size: NA; CDR3 protein: CASSLTSGRDTQYF; CDR3 DNA: TGTGCCAGCAGTTTGACTAGCGGGAGAGATACGCAGTATTTT
D gene: NA; J gene: TRBJ2-2; V gene: TRBV4-2; clone size: few; CDR3 protein: CASSQGGDAGELFF; CDR3 DNA: TGTGCCAGCAGCCAAGGGGGCGACGCCGGGGAGCTGTTTTTT
D gene: NA; J gene: TRBJ1-1; V gene: TRBV11-2; clone size: NA; CDR3 protein: CASSFRGNTEAFF; CDR3 DNA: TGTGCCAGCAGCTTCAGGGGGAACACTGAAGCTTTCTTT
D gene: TRBD1; J gene: TRBJ2-7; V gene: TRBV28; clone size: once; CDR3 protein: CASSDPGQASYEQYF; CDR3 DNA: TGTGCCAGCAGTGACCCGGGACAGGCGTCCTACGAGCAGTACTTC
D gene: NA; J gene: TRBJ1-2; V gene: TRBV6-6; clone size: NA; CDR3 protein: CAFGSESYGYTF; CDR3 DNA: TGTGCCTTTGGGAGTGAGAGCTATGGCTACACCTTC
D gene: NA; J gene: TRBJ2-1; V gene: TRBV7-9; clone size: NA; CDR3 protein: CASSSGIYNEQFF; CDR3 DNA: TGTGCCAGCAGCTCTGGCATTTACAATGAGCAGTTCTTC
D gene: NA; J gene: TRBJ2-6; V gene: TRBV18; clone size: NA; CDR3 protein: CASSPLAGAFSGANVLTF; CDR3 DNA: TGTGCCAGCTCACCACTGGCAGGGGCTTTCTCTGGGGCCAACGTCCTGACTTTC
D gene: NA; J gene: TRBJ2-7; V gene: TRBV27; clone size: NA; CDR3 protein: CASKTAHSYEQYF; CDR3 DNA: TGTGCCAGCAAAACAGCCCACTCCTACGAGCAGTACTTC
D gene: NA; J gene: TRBJ1-1; V gene: TRBV5-1; clone size: NA; CDR3 protein: CASSSQGHPNTEAFF; CDR3 DNA: TGCGCCAGCAGCTCACAGGGTCACCCGAACACTGAAGCTTTCTTT
D gene: TRBD2; J gene: TRBJ2-1; V gene: TRBV3-1/TRBV3-2; clone size: NA; CDR3 protein: CASSQTSGKFNEQFF; CDR3 DNA: TGTGCCAGCAGCCAGACTAGCGGGAAATTCAATGAGCAGTTCTTC
D gene: NA; J gene: TRBJ2-3; V gene: TRBV5-5; clone size: few; CDR3 protein: CASSLKGSLGITQYF; CDR3 DNA: TGTGCCAGCAGCTTAAAAGGGTCCCTCGGGATAACGCAGTATTTT
D gene: TRBD2; J gene: TRBJ2-7; V gene: TRBV4-3; clone size: once; CDR3 protein: CASSRQAGGSHEQYF; CDR3 DNA: TGCGCCAGCAGCCGACAAGCGGGAGGGTCCCACGAGCAGTACTTC
D gene: TRBD2; J gene: TRBJ2-2; V gene: TRBV19; clone size: few; CDR3 protein: CASRAGANTGELFF; CDR3 DNA: TGTGCCAGTCGAGCGGGAGCGAACACCGGGGAGCTGTTTTTT
D gene: NA; J gene: TRBJ2-5; V gene: TRBV6-5; clone size: NA; CDR3 protein: CASSYGPRETQYF; CDR3 DNA: TGTGCCAGCAGTTACGGGCCTCGGGAGACCCAGTACTTC
D gene: TRBD2; J gene: TRBJ2-7; V gene: TRBV30; clone size: NA; CDR3 protein: CASRLAGGSSYEQYF; CDR3 DNA: TGTGCCTCCCGCCTAGCGGGGGGGAGCTCCTACGAGCAGTACTTC
D gene: TRBD1; J gene: TRBJ2-2; V gene: TRBV5-1; clone size: NA; CDR3 protein: CASSWGTGGTGELFF; CDR3 DNA: TGCGCCAGCAGCTGGGGGACAGGGGGTACCGGGGAGCTGTTTTTT
D gene: NA; J gene: TRBJ1-2; V gene: TRBV11-2; clone size: NA; CDR3 protein: CASSLGGWAQSYTF; CDR3 DNA: TGTGCCAGCAGCTTAGGTGGCTGGGCCCAAAGCTACACCTTC
D gene: TRBD2; J gene: TRBJ2-3; V gene: TRBV4-2; clone size: NA; CDR3 protein: CASSQPSGGGADTQYF; CDR3 DNA: TGTGCCAGCAGCCAACCTAGCGGGGGGGGCGCAGATACGCAGTATTTT
D gene: NA; J gene: TRBJ2-7; V gene: TRBV2; clone size: few; CDR3 protein: CASLAVEFYEQYF; CDR3 DNA: TGTGCCAGCCTCGCGGTCGAGTTCTACGAGCAGTACTTC
D gene: NA; J gene: TRBJ1-6; V gene: TRBV28; clone size: once; CDR3 protein: CASTEAGRVRNSPLHF; CDR3 DNA: TGTGCCAGCACCGAGGCGGGGAGGGTAAGAAATTCACCCCTCCACTTT
D gene: NA; J gene: TRBJ1-2; V gene: TRBV7-2; clone size: NA; CDR3 protein: CASSLDRGDNYGYTF; CDR3 DNA: TGTGCCAGCAGCTTAGATAGGGGCGATAACTATGGCTACACCTTC
D gene: TRBD2; J gene: TRBJ2-7; V gene: TRBV3-1/TRBV3-2; clone size: NA; CDR3 protein: CASSIGGEVYEQYF; CDR3 DNA: TGTGCCAGCAGCATCGGGGGGGAGGTCTACGAGCAGTACTTC
D gene: NA; J gene: TRBJ1-5; V gene: TRBV27; clone size: NA; CDR3 protein: CASSLRFGRDNNQPQHF; CDR3 DNA: TGTGCCAGCAGTTTACGTTTCGGCAGGGATAATAATCAGCCCCAGCATTTT
D gene: TRBD1; J gene: TRBJ1-5; V gene: TRBV6-2/TRBV6-3; clone size: NA; CDR3 protein: CASSHSGTGFYQPQHF; CDR3 DNA: TGTGCCAGCAGCCACTCGGGGACAGGGTTTTATCAGCCCCAGCATTTT
D gene: NA; J gene: TRBJ1-4; V gene: TRBV28; clone size: NA; CDR3 protein: CASSLDFEKLFF; CDR3 DNA: TGTGCCAGCAGTTTAGACTTTGAAAAACTGTTTTTT
D gene: NA; J gene: TRBJ1-2; V gene: TRBV30; clone size: NA; CDR3 protein: CAWRVQGGINYGYTF; CDR3 DNA: TGTGCCTGGAGGGTACAGGGTGGAATAAACTATGGCTACACCTTC